The present entry profiles one T cell receptor (beta chain) with its context. What it recognizes is unknown. TCR alpha and TCR beta cDNA libraries carrying sample barcodes and UMIs were produced by 5'RACE using constant-segment primers. In TCRdb, the 5' RACE reads were re-called with MiXCR into one record per CDR3 protein. Of 250,000 to 300,000 distinct CDR3 sequences listed, around 15% were seen once; the top ten hold around a fifth. Germline loops: CDR1 KGHDR, CDR2 SFDVKD. Unmatched junction bases numbered 4, after V lost 1 base and J lost 4 bases. The CDR3 runs to 15 residues. The data are from a study of T-cell memory formation after mild COVID-19. Study findings and constraints: Pre-infection memory harbored some responding clones, suggesting cross-reactive memory joined. Clones shrinking between day 15 and 85 showed a balanced CD4/CD8 split, and those that grew later tilted toward CD4+. The SARS-CoV-2 specificity of second-wave clones reaching peak at day 37 remained unverified.

The V and J genes are TRBV24-1 and TRBJ2-5, with 8 positions matching TRBD1. The sample was PBMCs or a T cell subset sorted from them (not recorded which). The TCR comes from a man in his late teens or twenties who had mild COVID-19 (a few samples of this study predate the infection). Cell type and time point are not known. CDR3 sequence: CATSDFDRGGETQYF. CDR3 coding DNA: TGTGCCACCAGTGATTTTGACAGGGGTGGAGAGACCCAGTACTTC.